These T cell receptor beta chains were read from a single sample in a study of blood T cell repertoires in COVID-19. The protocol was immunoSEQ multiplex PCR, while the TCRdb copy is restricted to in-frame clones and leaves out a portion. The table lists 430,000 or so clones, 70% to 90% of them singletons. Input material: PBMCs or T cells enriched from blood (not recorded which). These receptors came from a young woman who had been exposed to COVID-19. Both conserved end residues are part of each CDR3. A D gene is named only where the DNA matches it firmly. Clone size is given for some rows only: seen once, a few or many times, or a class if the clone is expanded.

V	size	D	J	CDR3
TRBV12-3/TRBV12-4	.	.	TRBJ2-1	CASSRGNEQFF
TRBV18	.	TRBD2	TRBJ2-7	CASSPPGLADEQYF
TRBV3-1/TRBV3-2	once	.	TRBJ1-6	CASSQVAGDSPLHF
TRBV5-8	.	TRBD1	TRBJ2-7	CASMSFTGASRREQYF
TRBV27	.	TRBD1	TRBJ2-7	CATMTGTASREQYF
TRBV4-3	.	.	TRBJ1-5	CASSQDPPVQGSNQPQHF
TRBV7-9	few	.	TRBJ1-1	CASSFPQQNTEAFF
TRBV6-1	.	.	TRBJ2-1	CASSEYEVEQFF
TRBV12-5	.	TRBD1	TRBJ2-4	CASGLVQGAPDKNIQYF
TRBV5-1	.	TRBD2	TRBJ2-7	CASSFTSGVRGEQYF
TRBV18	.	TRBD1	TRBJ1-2	CASSPPGTGYGYTF
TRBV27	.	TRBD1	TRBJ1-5	CASSRQGLAFNQPQHF
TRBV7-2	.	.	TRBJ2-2	CASSSTGNTGELFF
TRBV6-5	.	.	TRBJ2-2	CASPFRSPGELFF
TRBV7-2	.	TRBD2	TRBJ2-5	CASSLLGGAPEETQYF
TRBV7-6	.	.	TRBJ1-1	CASSPLPGSTEAFF
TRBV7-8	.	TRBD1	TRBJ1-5	CASSLGTGGLNQPQHF
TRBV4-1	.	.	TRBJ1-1	CASSQDSPGLRVTEAFF
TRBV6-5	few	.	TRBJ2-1	CASSSSALSSYNEQFF
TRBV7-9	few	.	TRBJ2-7	CASSLAGRNQYF
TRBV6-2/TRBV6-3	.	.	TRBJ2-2	CASSPGGYTGELFF
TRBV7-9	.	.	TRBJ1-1	CASSLRVDYRLPTEAFF
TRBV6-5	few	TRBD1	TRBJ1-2	CASRLYRGRGYGYTF
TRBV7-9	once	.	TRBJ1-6	CASSSTYNSPLHF
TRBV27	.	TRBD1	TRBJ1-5	CASSSYSTGGGQPQHF
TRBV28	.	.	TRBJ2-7	CASSQTQGLHEQYF